This T cell receptor (beta chain) was sequenced for a study of CD8 T cells in Susac syndrome. The CDR3 spans 15 residues. J gave up 7 bases and V 3 bases, and 15 bases lay outside the gene matches. Looked up from germline, CDR1 is DFQATT and CDR2 is SNEGSKA (reference sequence). The authors sequenced TCR beta from blood CD8+ and CD4+ T cells. In the multiple sclerosis control group, patients were treatment-naive and had stable or active relapsing-remitting disease. Negative isolation yielded CD4+ and CD8+ T cells, and FACS enriched TEMRA cells. RNA, at about 0.45 to 1 ug, was reverse transcribed with random hexamers. The immunoSEQ assay covered 54 Vbeta and 13 Jbeta segments for CDR3. TCRdb re-derived calls from the immunoSEQ multiplex PCR reads in MiXCR, one entry per CDR3 protein. Among under 150,000 distinct CDR3 sequences listed, approximately 90% were seen once.

The source of this sequence is a human donor with multiple sclerosis. This chain uses TRBV20-1 with TRBJ2-7; 7 nucleotides agree with TRBD2. The sample comprised CD8+ T cells from PBMCs. The CDR3 region is CSARALETSRAEQYF. The DNA for the CDR3 is TGCAGTGCTAGGGCCCTCGAGACTAGCCGGGCTGAGCAGTACTTC.